The rows below give T cell receptor beta chains drawn from one sample of a study of cytomegalovirus exposure and HLA in healthy donors. TCRdb's table, derived via immunoSEQ multiplex PCR, lists solely in-frame clones and lacks some. The sample lists 110,000 to 150,000 clones, almost 85% occurring once. Material for sequencing was PBMCs. The receptor set was obtained from a woman between 35 and 50 years old in good health and CMV-seronegative. CDR3s leave out the opening cysteine and the closing phenylalanine or tryptophan. The D gene is left open where the match is weak.

.	TRBV15	TRBJ2-7	ATSRDTGTLSYEQY
TRBD1	TRBV4-3	TRBJ2-7	ASSQDRQGIYEQY
.	TRBV13	TRBJ2-5	ASSREMTGAAQETQY
.	TRBV10-3	TRBJ1-2	AAARGGLLYGYT
.	TRBV7-6	TRBJ1-1	ASSWGGEGANTEAF
.	TRBV28	TRBJ2-3	ASSFFGGIQDTQY
.	TRBV5-6	TRBJ2-1	ASSLYGSSYNEQF
.	TRBV7-2	TRBJ1-2	ASSSSGDYGYT
TRBD1	TRBV28	TRBJ2-5	ASSSTGETQY
TRBD1	TRBV6-1	TRBJ2-5	ASNQDRGWETQY
TRBD2	TRBV6-6	TRBJ2-5	ASSFLAVETQY
.	TRBV5-5	TRBJ1-2	ASSVERDTYVYT
TRBD1	TRBV7-9	TRBJ1-2	ASSWGTGNYGYT
TRBD2	TRBV13	TRBJ2-7	ASSLGWRAGVLRASEQY
TRBD1	TRBV4-3	TRBJ1-3	ASSQDPPVAGGYGNTIY
.	TRBV7-6	TRBJ2-5	ASSLGGVGETQY
.	TRBV19	TRBJ1-1	ASSIGGRREAF
.	TRBV5-6	TRBJ1-3	ASSFSGFSGNTIY
.	TRBV11-3	TRBJ2-1	ASSFGGRSNNEQF
.	TRBV14	TRBJ1-3	ASSRFSGPPGNTIY
TRBD1	TRBV29-1	TRBJ2-7	SVYTGTGGEQY
TRBD1	TRBV6-5	TRBJ1-3	ASSSTGGKNTIY
TRBD1	TRBV6-5	TRBJ1-1	ASRLPGQGFTEAF
.	TRBV19	TRBJ2-7	ASSIKARGYGYEQY
TRBD1	TRBV28	TRBJ2-7	ASRGTIDRDSYEQY
.	TRBV19	TRBJ2-3	ASLPGSTDTQY
.	TRBV14	TRBJ1-4	ASSRAGHPTNKKLF
.	TRBV19	TRBJ1-2	ASSTQVISYGYT
TRBD1	TRBV4-3	TRBJ2-1	ASSTTGQGLYEQF
TRBD1	TRBV5-6	TRBJ1-3	ASSFRQGASGNTIY
.	TRBV27	TRBJ1-5	ASSLSWKGVYSNQPQH
TRBD2	TRBV28	TRBJ2-7	ASSSMVLAGGYYEQY
TRBD2	TRBV6-4	TRBJ2-1	ASSDSSWGVAGGRNNEQF
TRBD1	TRBV2	TRBJ1-6	ASSLDRVYSPLH
TRBD1	TRBV28	TRBJ2-5	ASTGQGEETQY
.	TRBV21-1	TRBJ2-1	ASSSTSGEQF
.	TRBV4-3	TRBJ1-2	ASSPSRVDGYT
.	TRBV9	TRBJ1-1	ASSARTANTEAF
TRBD2	TRBV7-9	TRBJ2-1	ASSLSLAGSYNEQF
.	TRBV7-2	TRBJ2-5	ASGVTPRETQY
TRBD2	TRBV4-3	TRBJ2-1	ASSQVGLAVTNEQF
.	TRBV9	TRBJ1-2	ASSPGDEGWGYGYT
.	TRBV6-5	TRBJ1-2	ASSWSGADGYT
.	TRBV28	TRBJ2-7	ASSTPSTEQY
TRBD1	TRBV28	TRBJ2-2	ASRAGTGNTGELF
TRBD1	TRBV5-5	TRBJ1-4	ASSPGQGSNEKLF
.	TRBV5-1	TRBJ2-1	ASSLTAGSSYNEQF
.	TRBV19	TRBJ1-5	ASSIGSQPQH
TRBD1	TRBV5-6	TRBJ1-1	ATNRGLNTEAF
.	TRBV4-3	TRBJ2-7	ASSHADSSYEQY
TRBD2	TRBV19	TRBJ2-7	ASSPLRSGRVYEQY
.	TRBV7-9	TRBJ2-7	SSSFSPVRRDTYEQY
.	TRBV4-3	.	ASSQGLRYEQY
.	TRBV10-3	TRBJ1-5	AISEGGFSNQPQH
TRBD1	TRBV27	TRBJ1-6	ASSSAGTGKFEDSPLH
TRBD2	TRBV7-2	TRBJ2-1	ASSSPGTSGRTYNEQF
TRBD2	TRBV5-1	TRBJ2-1	ASSFGTTYNEQF
TRBD1	TRBV5-4	TRBJ2-6	ASSLDRFSGANVLT
TRBD1	TRBV5-4	TRBJ1-2	ASSPEGQGFAGYT
.	TRBV19	TRBJ1-5	ASSRTANQPQH